A single sample gave rise to the 15 T cell receptor beta chains below, sequenced in a study of blood T cell repertoires in COVID-19. Profiled with immunoSEQ multiplex PCR; TCRdb holds only in-frame clones, not every one. This table has over 200,000 clones, roughly 90% appearing once. The specimen was peripheral blood. These receptors came from a young man who had recovered from COVID-19.

The chain employs TRBV11-2 and TRBJ1-2; 7 positions match TRBD1. The CDR3 has 17 residues. Germline trimming cut 5 bases from V and 2 bases from J; bases unmatched to any gene: 14. Germline CDR1 is SGHAT and CDR2 is FQNNGV. Here the CDR3 DNA reads TGTGCCAGCAGCCGCGGGACAGTGACCTTCTTAAACTATGGCTACACCTTC. It translates to CASSRGTVTFLNYGYTF.

The rearrangement joins TRBV19 to TRBJ2-1, with D possibly being TRBD2 (5 bases). Germline values: CDR1 LNHDA, CDR2 SQIVND (reference sequence). CDR3 length: 13 residues. The V end lost 1 base, the J end lost 9 bases, and 10 bases lay between the germline ends. CDR3 residues: CASSIVGSGEQFF. CDR3 nucleotide sequence: TGTGCCAGTAGTATAGTGGGGAGCGGTGAGCAGTTCTTC.

V and J are TRBV3-1 (or the pseudogene TRBV3-2) and TRBJ2-1; 12 bases are shared with TRBD2. This CDR3 contains 18 residues. CDR1 LGHDT and CDR2 YNNKEL come from the germline V gene (reference sequence). V was clipped by 1 base and J by 2 bases; unmatched bases: 6. The CDR3 DNA reads TGTGCCAGCAGCCAAGCCAATCTAGCGGGGGGGACCTACAATGAGCAGTTCTTC. Residues: CASSQANLAGGTYNEQFF.

For the CDR3, the DNA is TGTGCCAGTAGTATAGTTTGGGGACAGGGTTTCTACGAGCAGTACTTC. Amino acids: CASSIVWGQGFYEQYF. The gene calls are TRBV19 and TRBJ2-7, with 9 bases fitting TRBD1. Trimming at V came to 1 base and at J to 3 bases, leaving 7 bases not matched to a gene. Germline V gene sequence: CDR1 LNHDA, CDR2 SQIVND (reference sequence). The CDR3 consists of 16 residues.

This clone was found once. The J gene is TRBJ1-2, the V gene TRBV11-3; 7 bases fit TRBD1. Per germline, CDR1 SGHNT and CDR2 YENEEA. Germline trimming cut 5 bases from V and 8 bases from J; bases unmatched to any gene: 8. CDR3 length: 13 residues. CDR3: CASSLGGPEGYTF. The CDR3 nucleotides are TGTGCCAGCAGCCTAGGGGGCCCGGAGGGCTACACCTTC. Full variable domain (missing parts from reference TRBV11-3 and TRBJ1-2): EAGVVQSPRYKIIEKKQPVAFWCNPISGHNTLYWYLQNLGQGPELLIRYENEEAVDDSQLPKDRFSAERLKGVDSTLKIQPAELGDSAVYLCASSLGGPEGYTFGSGTRLTVV.

The CDR3 loop reads CASSGGRLQETQYF. The DNA for the CDR3 is TGTGCCAGCAGCGGGGGGCGTCTCCAAGAGACCCAGTACTTC. The V and J genes are TRBV6-5 and TRBJ2-5; D perhaps matches TRBD2 (7 bases). Germline V lookup: CDR1 MNHEY, CDR2 SVGAGI. The V end was cut by 6 bases, the J end by 1 base, with 12 bases between. The CDR3 is made up of 14 amino acids.

V gene TRBV12-3 or TRBV12-4 combines with J gene TRBJ2-7; D not certain. CDR3 length equals 12 residues. V gave up 3 bases and J gave up 2 bases, with 5 bases separating them. This CDR3 is CASSFLPYEQYF. In DNA form, the CDR3 reads TGTGCCAGCAGTTTCCTCCCCTACGAGCAGTACTTC.

The genes are TRBV7-6 and TRBJ2-3; D ambiguous. Germline V CDR1 and CDR2: SGHVS, FNYEAQ. The CDR3 is 13 residues long. V dropped 4 bases and J dropped 3 bases, with 8 bases sitting between them. This CDR3 is CASSYILTDTQYF. The CDR3 DNA follows: TGTGCCAGCAGCTATATCCTAACAGATACGCAGTATTTT.

The chain has TRBV7-6 and TRBJ1-1, with 10 bases fitting TRBD1. V lost 0 bases, J lost 1 base, and 5 bases stayed unmatched. Germline CDR1 reads SGHVS; CDR2 reads FNYEAQ. The CDR3 is 17 amino acids. The CDR3 sequence: CASSLATTGGPNTEAFF. The CDR3 DNA reads TGTGCCAGCAGCTTAGCGACGACAGGGGGCCCGAACACTGAAGCTTTCTTT.

The gene calls are TRBV5-1 and TRBJ2-7; 9 bases are shared with TRBD1. Germline assignment: CDR1 SGHRS and CDR2 YFSETQ. The CDR3 loop spans 17 amino acids. The J segment lost 0 bases and the V segment lost 5 bases, leaving 12 bases of the junction unmatched. CDR3 DNA: TGCGCCAGCAGTTCCCACTGGACAGGGGAAAACTCCTACGAGCAGTACTTC. Its translation: CASSSHWTGENSYEQYF.

The rearrangement links TRBV6-5 to TRBJ1-1; D remains unclear. Germline V gene lookup returns CDR1 MNHEY and CDR2 SVGAGI. This CDR3 has 13 residues. The V and J ends lost 3 bases and 4 bases respectively, with 9 bases between them. CDR3 coding DNA: TGTGCCAGCAGTTATTATCTGAGCACTGAAGCTTTCTTT. This translates into CASSYYLSTEAFF.

The rearrangement uses TRBV12-3 or TRBV12-4 and TRBJ1-1, with no clear D. The CDR3 runs 11 residues. Trimming took off 5 bases at V and 10 bases at J, with 11 bases between the two ends. The CDR3 sequence: CASSPGSGAFF. The CDR3 DNA follows: TGTGCCAGCAGTCCGGGGTCGGGAGCTTTCTTT.

As regards this clone: One junction end does not reproduce the germline sequence, and a read error may be involved. J is TRBJ2-1 and V is TRBV3-1 (or the pseudogene TRBV3-2); 8 bases fit TRBD1. The CDR3 has 15 amino acids. In germline, CDR1 is LGHDT, CDR2 YNNKEL (reference sequence). DNA for the CDR3: TGTGCCAGCAGCCCTGGACAGGGAATTTGGAATGCGCAGTTCTTC. Its translation: CASSPGQGIWNAQFF.

The CDR3 DNA follows: TGTGCCAGCAGTTTATCATCGAATGAAAAACTGTTTTTT. It codes for CASSLSSNEKLFF. The chain couples TRBV27 to TRBJ1-4, with no clear D. The CDR3 totals 13 residues. Germline V gene lookup returns CDR1 MNHEY and CDR2 SMNVEV (reference sequence). Trimming cost V 0 bases and J 5 bases, with 4 bases left between them.

This clone was observed a handful of times. The chain employs TRBV4-2 and TRBJ1-6, with D unclear. The CDR3 covers 12 residues. The V end was cut by 4 bases, the J end by 7 bases, with 5 bases between. Looked up from germline, CDR1 is LGHNA and CDR2 is YNFKEQ. CDR3 bases: TGTGCCAGCAGCCGCGGGAATTCACCCCTCCACTTT. This translates into CASSRGNSPLHF.